The table lists the clone carrying this TCR beta chain with a few counts. What it recognizes is unknown. CDR1 is SGHRS, CDR2 YFSETQ, per germline. There are 15 residues in the CDR3. Trimming removed 3 bases from V and 0 bases from J, with 10 bases in between. The sample belongs to a study of cytomegalovirus exposure and HLA in healthy donors. Only in-frame clones appear in the TCRdb table, and some are missing; sequencing was by immunoSEQ multiplex PCR. The profile shows hundreds of thousands of clones, roughly 87% of them singletons. Points from the study as a whole: Cytomegalovirus association was assigned to approximately 160 TCR beta chains.

From the 120-subject validation cohort, which was separate from the roughly 610-subject first cohort, the donors were drawn. This receptor was identified in a man between 18 and 29 years old in good health and CMV-seropositive. The specimen sequenced was PBMCs. The chain has TRBV5-1 and TRBJ2-1; D unclear. CDR3 sequence reads: CASSSYQSSYNEQFF. The CDR3, as DNA: TGCGCCAGCAGCTCCTACCAGAGCTCCTACAATGAGCAGTTCTTC.